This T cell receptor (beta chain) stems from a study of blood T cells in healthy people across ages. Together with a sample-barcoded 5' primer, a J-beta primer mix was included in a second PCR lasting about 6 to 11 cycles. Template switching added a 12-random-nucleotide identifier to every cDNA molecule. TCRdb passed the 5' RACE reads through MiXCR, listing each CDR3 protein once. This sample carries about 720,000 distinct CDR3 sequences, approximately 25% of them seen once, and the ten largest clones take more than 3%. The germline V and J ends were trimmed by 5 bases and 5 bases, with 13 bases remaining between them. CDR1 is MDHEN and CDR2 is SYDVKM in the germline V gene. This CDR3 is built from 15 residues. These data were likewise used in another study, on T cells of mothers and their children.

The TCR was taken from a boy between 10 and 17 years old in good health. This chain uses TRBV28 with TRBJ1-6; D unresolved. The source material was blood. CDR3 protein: CASSPAIRDNSPLHF. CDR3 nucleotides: TGTGCCAGCAGTCCCGCCATTCGGGATAATTCACCCCTCCACTTT.